The present T cell receptor beta chain was sequenced within a study of T-cell memory formation after mild COVID-19. About the research overall: The study found TCR clusters largely donor specific.

V lost 5 bases and J lost 2; bases outside the gene matches: 9. The CDR3 consists of 15 residues. The germline V gene has CDR1 GTSNPN and CDR2 SVGIG (reference sequence). The study's findings and limits: Pre-infection memory carried some responding clones, suggesting that cross-reactive memory joined. Later expanders leaned CD4+, whereas day 15 to 85 contracting clones were balanced CD4/CD8.

Using its own MiXCR run on the 5' RACE reads, TCRdb lists one record per CDR3 protein. The sample has around 530,000 distinct CDR3 sequences; roughly 21% are singletons. This clonotype showed up just a few times. The antigen is not known. The V call is TRBV30, the J call TRBJ2-7; 10 bases match TRBD1. The source of this sequence is an adult woman who had mild COVID-19 (a few samples of this study predate the infection). Cell type and time point are not known. The material sequenced was PBMCs or a T cell subset sorted from them (not recorded which). The CDR3 sequence is CAWRKEGQGTYEQYF. In DNA form, the CDR3 reads TGTGCCTGGCGTAAGGAGGGACAGGGGACCTACGAGCAGTACTTC.